The 10 T cell receptor beta chains reported below all come from one sample, sequenced in a study of cytomegalovirus exposure and HLA in healthy donors. Researchers ran the PCR with 60 Vbeta and 13 Jbeta primers. Repertoires were generated with immunoSEQ multiplex PCR, while TCRdb's copy carries only in-frame clones and drops some. Of roughly 90,000 clones listed, approximately 78% are singletons. The sample was PBMCs. All receptors derive from a woman aged 35 to 49 in good health and CMV-seropositive.

The genes are TRBV7-9 and TRBJ2-7, with TRBD1 matching over 9 bases. The CDR3 has 11 amino acids. The J segment lost 11 bases and the V segment lost 3 bases, leaving 2 bases of the junction unmatched. CDR1 and CDR2 from the germline V gene are SEHNR and FQNEAQ (reference sequence). CDR3 nucleotide sequence: TGTGCCAGCAGCTTCCGGGACAGGGAGTACTTC. Protein: CASSFRDREYF. Full variable domain (outside the CDR3, taken from reference TRBV7-9 and TRBJ2-7): DTGVSQNPRHKITKRGQNVTFRCDPISEHNRLYWYRQTLGQGPEFLTYFQNEAQLEKSRLLSDRFSAERPKGSFSTLEIQRTEQGDSAMYLCASSFRDREYFGPGTRLTVT.

The V call is TRBV5-4, the J call TRBJ2-7, with D perhaps TRBD2 (7 bases). The CDR3 spans 16 residues. Germline V gives CDR1 SGHNT, CDR2 YYREEE (reference sequence). The V gene lost 2 bases and the J gene lost 6 bases, with 21 bases spanning the gap. CDR3 sequence reads: CASSFVAGARLSEQYF. CDR3 DNA: TGTGCCAGCAGCTTCGTCGCGGGGGCGCGACTGAGCGAGCAGTACTTC. Complete variable domain (other parts from reference TRBV5-4 and TRBJ2-7): ETGVTQSPTHLIKTRGQQVTLRCSSQSGHNTVSWYQQALGQGPQFIFQYYREEENGRGNFPPRFSGLQFPNYSSELNVNALELDDSALYLCASSFVAGARLSEQYFGPGTRLTVT.

This clone turned up a few times. This chain connects TRBV9 to TRBJ2-2, with 12 bases identical to TRBD2. The V gene end was trimmed by 3 bases and the J gene end by 4 bases; junction bases not matched to a gene: 4. The CDR3 contains 16 residues. Germline V gene sequence: CDR1 SGDLS, CDR2 YYNGEE. The CDR3 region is CASSALAGGGTGELFF. For the CDR3, the DNA is TGTGCCAGCAGCGCACTAGCGGGAGGCGGCACCGGGGAGCTGTTTTTT.

The genes are TRBV18 and TRBJ1-1; D is perhaps TRBD1 (5 bases). Trimming took off 3 bases at V and 1 base at J, with 15 bases between the two ends. Germline V gene sequence: CDR1 KGHSH, CDR2 LQKENI. This CDR3 spans 16 amino acids. The CDR3 DNA sequence: TGTGCCAGCTCACCGACTCGCGGGACGGCGAACACTGAAGCTTTCTTT. Translated, it gives CASSPTRGTANTEAFF.

This rearrangement joins TRBV5-4 to TRBJ1-1, with D perhaps TRBD1 (5 bases). Germline-derived CDR1 and CDR2 are SGHNT and YYREEE (reference sequence). Trimming cost V 4 bases and J 1 base, with 8 bases left between them. The CDR3 is 13 amino acids. The CDR3 DNA reads TGTGCCAGCAGCGTACAGGCGAACACTGAAGCTTTCTTT. This codes for CASSVQANTEAFF. Full variable domain (missing parts from reference TRBV5-4 and TRBJ1-1): ETGVTQSPTHLIKTRGQQVTLRCSSQSGHNTVSWYQQALGQGPQFIFQYYREEENGRGNFPPRFSGLQFPNYSSELNVNALELDDSALYLCASSVQANTEAFFGQGTRLTVV.

The V call is TRBV4-3, the J call TRBJ2-7; 9 bases agree with TRBD2. Trimming took 3 bases from V and 4 from J; bases not matched to a gene: 4. CDR1 and CDR2 (germline): LGHNA, YSLEER. This CDR3 contains 14 residues. The CDR3 region has the DNA TGCGCCAGCAGCCACAGCGGGAGGAGATACGAGCAGTACTTC. It codes for CASSHSGRRYEQYF.

The chain combines TRBV15 with TRBJ2-4; TRBD2 might be the D (5 bases). Trimming shortened V by 5 bases and J by 10 bases, and 12 bases separated the two germline ends. This CDR3 is built from 12 residues. CDR1 is LNHNV, CDR2 YYDKDF, per germline (reference sequence). CDR3 protein: CATSHGPGIQYF. In DNA, the CDR3 is TGTGCCACCAGCCATGGCCCGGGAATTCAGTACTTC. Full variable domain (outside the CDR3, taken from reference TRBV15 and TRBJ2-4): DAMVIQNPRYQVTQFGKPVTLSCSQTLNHNVMYWYQQKSSQAPKLLFHYYDKDFNNEADTPDNFQSRRPNTSFCFLDIRSPGLGDTAMYLCATSHGPGIQYFGAGTRLSVL.

The chain couples TRBV9 to TRBJ2-7; the D gene is possibly TRBD1 (6 bases). V was trimmed by 0 bases and J by 6 bases, leaving 19 bases between them. The CDR3 loop spans 16 amino acids. Germline V gives CDR1 SGDLS, CDR2 YYNGEE. CDR3 bases: TGTGCCAGCAGCGTAGCTTTAGGTTCACAGGGAGCCGAGCAGTACTTC. This sequence encodes CASSVALGSQGAEQYF.

The chain couples TRBV18 to TRBJ2-3, with 10 bases fitting TRBD2. Looked up from germline, CDR1 is KGHSH and CDR2 is LQKENI. There are 16 residues in the CDR3. V lost 0 bases to trimming and J lost 7 bases; unmatched junction nucleotides: 7. CDR3 sequence reads: CASSPPSAGGLYTQYF. The CDR3 DNA reads as TGTGCCAGCTCACCACCTTCAGCGGGAGGGCTGTATACGCAGTATTTT.

This clone occurred once. V gene TRBV5-1 combines with J gene TRBJ2-7, with D maybe TRBD1 (7 bases). The CDR3 runs to 17 residues. V gave up 0 bases and J gave up 1 base, with 17 bases separating them. Germline assignment: CDR1 SGHRS and CDR2 YFSETQ. The CDR3 coding sequence is TGCGCCAGCAGCTTGGAGTTCTTGACAGGGAGGTCCTACGAGCAGTACTTC. As protein: CASSLEFLTGRSYEQYF.